A single sample gave rise to the 28 T cell receptor beta chains below, sequenced in a study of Graves' ophthalmopathy and Graves' hyperthyroidism. The authors amplified TCR beta CDR3 regions from RNA transcripts. HTBI primers primed a first-round RT-PCR, and a second-round multiplex PCR followed. Using its own MiXCR run on the multiplex PCR reads, TCRdb lists one record per CDR3 protein. Counted here are around 1.1 million distinct CDR3 sequences, about 38% occurring once; the ten biggest clones make up over 8.5%. Sequenced sample: peripheral blood or thyroid tissue (not recorded which). These receptors originate from an adult man with Graves' hyperthyroidism.

This clonotype was recorded at least ten times. The chain is built from TRBV12-3 or TRBV12-4 and TRBJ2-5; 8 positions match TRBD2. Trimming cost V 3 bases and J 0 bases; bases outside gene matches: 3. This CDR3 has 15 amino acids. This CDR3 is CASSFEREYQETQYF. CDR3 in DNA: TGTGCCAGCAGTTTCGAGCGGGAGTACCAAGAGACCCAGTACTTC.

The CDR3 loop reads CAISASRSGTPLVREAQYF. The CDR3, as DNA: TGTGCCATCAGTGCGTCGAGATCCGGGACTCCGCTGGTGCGGGAGGCCCAGTACTTC. The chain links TRBV10-3 to TRBJ2-5, with 8 bases fitting TRBD2. Germline V CDR1 and CDR2: ENHRY, SYGVKD. V dropped 4 bases and J dropped 9; count of bases not matched to a gene: 25. The CDR3 totals 19 residues.

The chain carries TRBV7-2 and TRBJ1-6; D ambiguous. This CDR3 contains 20 residues. Germline CDR1 reads SGHTA; CDR2 reads FQGNSA. The germline V and J ends were trimmed by 0 bases and 14 bases, with 32 bases remaining between them. The CDR3 coding sequence is TGTGCCAGCAGCTTAGCGAGAGCGCGCGGCACAGATACGCAGGACCCGTCCCTCCACTTT. Its protein is CASSLARARGTDTQDPSLHF. Filled out from reference TRBV7-2 and TRBJ1-6, the complete variable domain reads GAGVSQSPSNKVTEKGKDVELRCDPISGHTALYWYRQSLGQGLEFLIYFQGNSAPDKSGLPSDRFSAERTGGSVSTLTIQRTQQEDSAVYLCASSLARARGTDTQDPSLHFGNGTRLTVT.

This clonotype was found many times. The chain carries TRBV19 and TRBJ2-2, with D maybe TRBD1 (5 bases). The V and J ends lost 6 bases and 1 base respectively, with 9 bases between them. There are 14 residues in the CDR3. Germline V gene data show CDR1 as LNHDA and CDR2 as SQIVND (reference sequence). CDR3 loop: CASRRGGNTGELFF. CDR3 in DNA: TGTGCCAGTAGAAGGGGTGGGAACACCGGGGAGCTGTTTTTT.

The genes are TRBV2 and TRBJ2-5, with D possibly being TRBD1 (5 bases). Germline CDR1 is SNHLY and CDR2 is FYNNEI. Trimming pared 8 bases from V and 5 bases from J, leaving 9 bases between. This CDR3 comprises 11 residues. CDR3 nucleotides: TGTGCCAGCGGACAAATGGAGACCCAGTACTTC. This sequence encodes CASGQMETQYF.

With regard to this clonotype: Germline is not matched at one junction end, which may reflect a read error. The V call is TRBV5-1, the J call TRBJ2-2; 7 positions agree with TRBD1. Per the germline V gene, CDR1 is SGHRS and CDR2 is YFSETQ. This CDR3 is 16 amino acids long. The CDR3 sequence: CASSLPSAGGTGELFF. The CDR3, as DNA: TGTGCCAGCAGCCTCCCCTCTGCAGGGGGCACCGGGGAGCTGTTTTTT.

The gene calls are TRBV14 and TRBJ1-1; D not certain. The germline V gene encodes CDR1 SGHDN and CDR2 FVKESK. This CDR3 is 11 amino acids long. Trimming took off 4 bases at V and 7 bases at J, with 7 bases between the two ends. The CDR3: CASSPVIEAFF. The DNA of the CDR3 is TGTGCCAGCAGCCCAGTCATTGAAGCTTTCTTT.

This chain uses TRBV20-1 with TRBJ1-1; TRBD1 might be the D (5 bases). This CDR3 is built from 13 residues. Germline V gives CDR1 DFQATT, CDR2 SNEGSKA (reference sequence). V was pared by 3 bases and J by 3 bases, with 11 bases between. The CDR3 DNA follows: TGCAGTGCTAGTCAGGGATATGACACTGAAGCTTTCTTT. This codes for CSASQGYDTEAFF.

Many counts were recorded for this clonotype. The rearrangement joins TRBV19 to TRBJ1-1; tentative D call: TRBD1 (5 bases). This CDR3 region has 16 residues. The germline CDR1 and CDR2 sequences are LNHDA and SQIVND (reference sequence). V lost 6 bases, J lost 0 bases, and 17 bases lay in between. This CDR3 is CASRRTSRGMNTEAFF. Written as DNA, the CDR3 is TGTGCCAGTAGACGGACGTCCCGGGGCATGAACACTGAAGCTTTCTTT.

V gene TRBV15 combines with J gene TRBJ1-1, with D possibly matching TRBD1 (5 bases). Looked up from germline, CDR1 is LNHNV and CDR2 is YYDKDF (reference sequence). The CDR3 sequence is 14 residues long. The V gene lost 5 bases and the J gene lost 4 bases, with 14 bases spanning the gap. The DNA for the CDR3 is TGTGCCACCAGCGCCCCAGAAAGGGGCACTGAAGCTTTCTTT. Translation: CATSAPERGTEAFF.

The CDR3 nucleotides are TGTGCCAGCAGCTTAGAAGGGGTTAATGAAAAACTGTTTTTT. As protein: CASSLEGVNEKLFF. The chain is built from TRBV7-2 and TRBJ1-4; perhaps TRBD1 as D (5 bases). V was cut by 1 base and J by 4 bases, with 7 bases left in between. The CDR3 extends over 14 amino acids. The germline V gene encodes CDR1 SGHTA and CDR2 FQGNSA.

The chain joins TRBV4-3 to TRBJ2-2; TRBD1 or TRBD2 may be the D gene (6 bases each). Germline V gives CDR1 LGHNA, CDR2 YSLEER. Trimming pared 1 base from V and 7 bases from J, leaving 13 bases between. This CDR3 is 15 amino acids long. CDR3 coding DNA: TGCGCCAGCAGCCAAGTCCTGGGGGGCCTCGGGGAGCTGTTTTTT. Translated: CASSQVLGGLGELFF.

This sequence joins TRBV7-9 and TRBJ1-6; D may be TRBD1 (5 bases). V lost 1 base and J lost 13, with 11 bases in between. Germline V gives CDR1 SEHNR, CDR2 FQNEAQ (reference sequence). The CDR3 length is 13 residues. The DNA of the CDR3 is TGTGCCAGCAGCTTAGGGGGCCTTCAGCCCCTCCACTTT. The encoded protein is CASSLGGLQPLHF. The variable domain in full, with the rest retrieved from reference TRBV7-9 and TRBJ1-6, is DTGVSQNPRHKITKRGQNVTFRCDPISEHNRLYWYRQTLGQGPEFLTYFQNEAQLEKSRLLSDRFSAERPKGSFSTLEIQRTEQGDSAMYLCASSLGGLQPLHFGNGTRLTVT.

Turning to this clonotype: A much larger clone differs by one base, so this may be a read error. This rearrangement joins TRBV12-3 or TRBV12-4 to TRBJ1-1; tentative D call: TRBD1 (6 bases). This CDR3 comprises 14 residues. The CDR3 bases are TGTGCCAGCAGTTTACAACCGACAGGCACTGAAGCTCTCTTT. Translation gives CASSLQPTGTEALF.

The chain carries TRBV12-3 or TRBV12-4 and TRBJ1-5; a possible D gene is TRBD1 (5 bases). Trimming cost V 5 bases and J 6 bases, with 14 bases left between them. The CDR3 runs to 14 residues. The DNA for the CDR3 is TGTGCCAGCAGTCAAGGCGGGGCTGCTCAGCCCCAGCATTTT. Translation gives CASSQGGAAQPQHF.

The chain recombines TRBV3-1 with TRBJ1-1, with D hard to call. CDR3 length equals 13 residues. The V end was cut by 6 bases, the J end by 11 bases, with 19 bases between. The V gene's germline CDR1 is LGHDT and CDR2 YNNKEL (reference sequence). CDR3 DNA sequence: TGTGCCAGCAGTCCCGCAAGCGTAGGAGGGGCTTTCTTT. This translates into CASSPASVGGAFF.

This clonotype was observed at least ten times. The gene calls are TRBV29-1 and TRBJ2-2; D not certain. The germline V and J ends were trimmed by 6 bases and 6 bases, with 14 bases remaining between them. The CDR3 covers 13 residues. The germline gives CDR1 SQVTM, CDR2 ANQGSEA. CDR3 in DNA: TGCAGCGTCACCAAGGATCTCTCCGGGGAGCTGTTTTTT. This codes for CSVTKDLSGELFF.

This clonotype was counted many times. The V call is TRBV15, the J call TRBJ1-2; TRBD1 is a possible D gene (5 bases). Trimming took 5 bases from V and 2 from J, leaving 12 bases between them. The germline V gene encodes CDR1 LNHNV and CDR2 YYDKDF (reference sequence). This CDR3 comprises 14 residues. The CDR3 DNA follows: TGTGCCACCAGCCGGGACCGGGTAAACTATGGCTACACCTTC. Residues: CATSRDRVNYGYTF.

The CDR3 spells CASSYFPGPPGTVGSPLHF. CDR3 in DNA: TGCGCCAGCAGCTACTTCCCGGGCCCCCCCGGGACAGTAGGTTCACCCCTCCACTTT. The chain recombines TRBV5-1 with TRBJ1-6; the match to TRBD1 covers 7 bases. From germline, CDR1 is SGHRS and CDR2 YFSETQ. The CDR3 loop spans 19 amino acids. V gave up 3 bases and J gave up 9 bases; unmatched junction bases: 21.

This clonotype was detected ten times or more. The chain links TRBV29-1 to TRBJ1-1; 9 bases line up with TRBD1. The CDR3 is 12 residues long. V was clipped by 7 bases and J by 11 bases; unmatched bases: 11. Germline V CDR1 and CDR2: SQVTM, ANQGSEA. The CDR3 loop is CSAPGTGQDAFF. CDR3 nucleotides: TGCAGCGCACCTGGGACAGGGCAAGACGCTTTCTTT.

This clonotype was seen at least ten times. The V gene is TRBV2, the J gene TRBJ1-3; no reliable D call. The CDR3 totals 14 residues. Germline V gene data show CDR1 as SNHLY and CDR2 as FYNNEI. Trimming took 7 bases from V and 0 from J, leaving 10 bases between them. CDR3 residues: CASKDTYSGNTIYF. CDR3 in DNA: TGTGCCAGCAAAGACACATACTCTGGAAACACCATATATTTT.

The chain's CDR3 is CASSEVGGGHTEAFF. The CDR3 DNA sequence: TGTGCCAGCAGTGAAGTGGGTGGGGGGCACACTGAAGCTTTCTTT. The chain is built from TRBV6-1 and TRBJ1-1; D might be TRBD1 (6 bases). Trimming shortened V by 1 base and J by 3 bases, and 12 bases separated the two germline ends. The CDR3 is 15 residues long. CDR1 and CDR2 (germline): MNHNS, SASEGT.

The V gene is TRBV5-8, the J gene TRBJ1-2, with D possibly being TRBD1 (6 bases). Germline lookup yields CDR1 SGHTS and CDR2 YDEGEE. The ends were cut back, 2 bases at V and 8 bases at J, with 13 bases in the middle. The CDR3 loop spans 13 amino acids. CDR3 coding DNA: TGTGCCAGCAGCTTAATTACAGGGAAGGGCTACACCTTC. Translated, it gives CASSLITGKGYTF.

This clonotype was seen at least ten times. This chain links TRBV2 with TRBJ1-4; D is possibly TRBD1 (5 bases). Germline V lookup: CDR1 SNHLY, CDR2 FYNNEI. This CDR3 region has 14 residues. Trimming took off 4 bases at V and 8 bases at J, with 14 bases between the two ends. For the CDR3, the DNA is TGTGCCAGCAGTGTGCGGGGGAGCAAGGAAAAACTGTTTTTT. Amino acids: CASSVRGSKEKLFF.

This clonotype was picked up many times. V gene TRBV5-1 combines with J gene TRBJ2-7, with D maybe TRBD1 (6 bases). The V and J ends lost 2 bases and 7 bases respectively, with 22 bases between them. This CDR3 contains 16 residues. Germline V gives CDR1 SGHRS, CDR2 YFSETQ. DNA for the CDR3: TGCGCCAGCAGCTTACAAACAGGGAACGACTTACGAGAGCAGTACTTC. This translates into CASSLQTGNDLREQYF.

This clonotype has a handful of counts. The chain carries TRBV5-8 and TRBJ1-1, with 8 bases that match TRBD1. Germline CDR1 SGHTS, CDR2 YDEGEE. V shed 0 bases, J shed 11 bases, and the junction held 6 bases outside the gene matches. The CDR3 extends over 13 amino acids. The CDR3 DNA follows: TGTGCCAGCAGCTTGGGTCAGGGGGCGCCGGCTTTCTTT. Protein: CASSLGQGAPAFF.

The gene calls are TRBV6-6 and TRBJ1-1; D is ambiguous. CDR3 length: 16 amino acids. V was cut by 6 bases and J by 6 bases, with 23 bases left in between. Germline V gene sequence: CDR1 MNHNY, CDR2 SVGAGI (reference sequence). Here the CDR3 reads CASSQVTPNPVAEAFF. The CDR3 nucleotides are TGTGCCAGCAGCCAAGTGACACCGAACCCGGTAGCTGAAGCTTTCTTT.

Turning to this clonotype: A much larger clone differs from this one at a single base, so this may be a read error. The V gene is TRBV2, the J gene TRBJ1-4; 10 bases are a match to TRBD1. This CDR3 spans 16 amino acids. The V gene's germline CDR1 is SNHLY and CDR2 FYNNEI. DNA for the CDR3: TGTACCAGCAGAGGGACCGGGACAGGGGTGAATGAAAAACTGTTTTTT. This gives the protein CTSRGTGTGVNEKLFF.